The clone carrying this TCR beta chain appeared a few times. The same CDR3 also results from other DNA sequences found in this sample. These data come from a study of shared clonotypes between healthy human individuals. Using immunoSEQ multiplex PCR, the repertoire was profiled, and TCRdb retains in-frame clones only, with some absent. This sample has 2,500,000 or so clones, with more than 80% found just once. Trimming pared 5 bases from V and 2 bases from J, leaving 7 bases between. The CDR3 is 13 residues long. Germline CDR1 SEHNR, CDR2 FQNEAQ (reference sequence). The rearrangement links TRBV7-9 to TRBJ1-5; D possibly corresponds to TRBD1 (5 bases). The sample consisted of naive CD4+ T cells sorted from blood. Subset noted: CD45RA+ positively selected. This TCR derives from a man aged 18 to 35 in good health. DNA of the CDR3: TGTGCCAGCAGCCGGGACGGCAATCAGCCCCAGCATTTT. Protein product: CASSRDGNQPQHF.